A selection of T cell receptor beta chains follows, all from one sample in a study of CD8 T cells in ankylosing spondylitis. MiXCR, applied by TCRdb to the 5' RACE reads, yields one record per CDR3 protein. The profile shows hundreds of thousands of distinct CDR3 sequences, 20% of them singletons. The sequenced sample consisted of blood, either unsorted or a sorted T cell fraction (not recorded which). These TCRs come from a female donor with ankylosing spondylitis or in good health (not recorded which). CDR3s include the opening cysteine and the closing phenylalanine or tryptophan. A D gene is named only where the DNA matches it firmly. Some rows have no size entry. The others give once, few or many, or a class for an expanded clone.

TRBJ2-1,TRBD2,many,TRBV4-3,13,TGCGCCAGCAGCCAAGATCGTGCGGGAGGGAAGTTCTTC,CASSQDRAGGKFF
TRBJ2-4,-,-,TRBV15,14,TGTGCCACCAGCAGAGATGGGGGTGTGGACATTCAGTACTTC,CATSRDGGVDIQYF
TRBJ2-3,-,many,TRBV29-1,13,TGCAGCGTTGAGTCCAGGGGCACAGATACGCAGTATTTT,CSVESRGTDTQYF
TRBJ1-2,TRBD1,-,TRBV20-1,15,TGCAGTGCTACACTGGCTGGGACAGGGTACTATGGCTACACCTTC,CSATLAGTGYYGYTF
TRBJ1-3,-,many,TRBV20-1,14,TGCAGTGCTAGGACCCATCGGGGTGGAAACACCATATATTTT,CSARTHRGGNTIYF
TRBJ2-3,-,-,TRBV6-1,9,TGTGCCAGCAGTGAAGCCAGAAGTTTT,CASSEARSF
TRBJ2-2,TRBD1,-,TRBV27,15,TGTGCCAGCAGTGCTCGGACAGGGCGAACCGGGGAGCTGTTTTTT,CASSARTGRTGELFF
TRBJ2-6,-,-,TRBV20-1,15,TGCAGTGTTGGGCGTGCCATTGGTGGGGCCAACGTCCTGACTTTC,CSVGRAIGGANVLTF
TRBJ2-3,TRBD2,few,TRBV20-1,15,TGCAGTGCTCGGGGACTAGCGGAGGGCACAGATACGCAGTATTTT,CSARGLAEGTDTQYF
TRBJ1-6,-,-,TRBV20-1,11,TGCAGTGCTAAAGATAATTCACCCCTCCACTTT,CSAKDNSPLHF
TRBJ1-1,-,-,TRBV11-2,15,TGTGCCAGCAGTCCCATGGACGTTCCGAACACTGAAGCTTTCTTT,CASSPMDVPNTEAFF
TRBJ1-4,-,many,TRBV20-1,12,TGCAGTGCTGGACCACGGAATGAAAAACTGTTTTTT,CSAGPRNEKLFF
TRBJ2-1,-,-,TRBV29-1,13,TGCAGCGTCGTACAGAACTCGTACAATGAGCAGTTCTTC,CSVVQNSYNEQFF
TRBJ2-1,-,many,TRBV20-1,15,TGCAGTGCTATCCACTCGGTAGGGTTGGGCGGTGAGCAGTTCTTC,CSAIHSVGLGGEQFF
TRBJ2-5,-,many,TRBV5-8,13,TGTGCCAGCAGCTACATCCGGGGGCGGACCCAGTACTTC,CASSYIRGRTQYF
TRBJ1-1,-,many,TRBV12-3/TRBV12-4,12,TGTGCCAGCAACTTCGGAAGGGCTGAAGCTTTCTTT,CASNFGRAEAFF
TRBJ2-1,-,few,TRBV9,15,TGTGCCAGCAGCGTAGGCCAAAGCTCCTACAATGAGCAGTTCTTC,CASSVGQSSYNEQFF
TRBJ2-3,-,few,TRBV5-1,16,TGCGCCAGCAGCTCCGGGGTAGCGGAGTTCACAGATACGCAGTATTTT,CASSSGVAEFTDTQYF
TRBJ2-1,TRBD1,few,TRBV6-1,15,TGTGCCAGCAGCCTACCCGGGACAGGGAAGAATGAGCAGTTCTTC,CASSLPGTGKNEQFF
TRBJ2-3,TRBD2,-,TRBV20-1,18,TGCAGTGCTAGAGATCGGAGGGCTAGCGGAGTCTTCACAGATACGCAGTATTTT,CSARDRRASGVFTDTQYF
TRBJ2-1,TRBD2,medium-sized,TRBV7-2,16,TGTGCCAGCAGCTTTGATAGGGGACTAGTGAGCAATGAGCAGTTCTTC,CASSFDRGLVSNEQFF
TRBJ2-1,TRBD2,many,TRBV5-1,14,TGCGCCAGCAGCTTACGACTAGCGGGATCTGAGCAGTTCTTC,CASSLRLAGSEQFF
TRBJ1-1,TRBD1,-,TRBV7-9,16,TGTGCCAGCAGTCCCAGGGGACAGGGAATGAACACTGAAGCTTTCTTT,CASSPRGQGMNTEAFF
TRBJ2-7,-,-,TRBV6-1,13,TGTGCCAGCAGCTCGTCTCGGGGCTACGAGCAGTACTTC,CASSSSRGYEQYF
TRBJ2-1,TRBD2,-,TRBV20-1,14,TGCAGTGCACCTACTAGCGGTGCTCACAATGAGCAGTTCTTC,CSAPTSGAHNEQFF
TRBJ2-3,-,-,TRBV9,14,TGTGCCAGCAGCGTAGCTACGAGGGGGGATACGCAGTATTTT,CASSVATRGDTQYF
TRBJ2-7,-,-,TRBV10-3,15,TGTGCCATCAGTGAGCCCGGGGCGATCCCCTACGAGCAGTACTTC,CAISEPGAIPYEQYF
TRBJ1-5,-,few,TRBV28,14,TGTGCCAGCAGTCCCGGATCGGGCAATCAGCCCCAGCATTTT,CASSPGSGNQPQHF
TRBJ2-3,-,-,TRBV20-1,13,TGCAGTGGGGTGGAGCGGGTCACAGATACGCAGTATTTT,CSGVERVTDTQYF
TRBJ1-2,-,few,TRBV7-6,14,TGTGCCAGCAGCTCGACCGGGACCCAAAATGGCTACACCTTC,CASSSTGTQNGYTF
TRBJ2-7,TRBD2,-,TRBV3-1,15,TGTGCCAGCAGCCAGAAGCTCCTAGCGGGTTACGAGCAGTACTTC,CASSQKLLAGYEQYF
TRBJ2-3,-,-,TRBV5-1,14,TGCGCCAGCAGCCTATGGACAGGAGGGAATACGCAGTATTTT,CASSLWTGGNTQYF
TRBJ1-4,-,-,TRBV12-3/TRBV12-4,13,TGTGCCAGCAGTTTTTCAACTAATGAAAAACTGTTTTTT,CASSFSTNEKLFF
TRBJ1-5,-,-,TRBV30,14,TGTGCCTGGAGTGTAGGGGCAGGTAATCAGCCCCAGCATTTT,CAWSVGAGNQPQHF
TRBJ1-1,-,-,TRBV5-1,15,TGCGCCAGCAGCTTGGGTAAGGTCGTGAACACTGAAGCTTTCTTT,CASSLGKVVNTEAFF
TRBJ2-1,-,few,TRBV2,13,TGTGCCAGCAGTCCTCGAGGGAACAATGAGCAGTTCTTC,CASSPRGNNEQFF
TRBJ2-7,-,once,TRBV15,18,TGTGCCACCAGCAGAGAATGGTTGGTTAGCAATAACCCCAACGAGCAGTACTTC,CATSREWLVSNNPNEQYF
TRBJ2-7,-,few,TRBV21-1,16,TGTGCCAGCAGCGTTAGCGGGAGCCCTCTGAATTACGAGCAGTACTTC,CASSVSGSPLNYEQYF
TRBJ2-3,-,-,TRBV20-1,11,TGCAGTGTTCAATACACAGATACGCAGTATTTT,CSVQYTDTQYF
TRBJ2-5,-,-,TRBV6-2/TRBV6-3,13,TGTGCCAGCAGTTACTCGGTCCCAGAGACCCAGTACTTC,CASSYSVPETQYF
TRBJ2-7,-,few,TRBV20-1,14,TGCAGTGCTAGAGACAGGGCTAGATCCTACGAGCAGTACTTC,CSARDRARSYEQYF
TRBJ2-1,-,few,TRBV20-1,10,TGCAGTGCTGACCGGGCCGAGCAGTTCTTC,CSADRAEQFF
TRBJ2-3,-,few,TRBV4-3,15,TGCGCCAGCAGCCGGGGGGCTAGCGGCACAGATACGCAGTATTTT,CASSRGASGTDTQYF
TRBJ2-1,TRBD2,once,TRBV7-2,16,TGTGCCAGCAGCCTTGGATCTAGCGGGGTTGTCAATGAGCAGTTCTTC,CASSLGSSGVVNEQFF
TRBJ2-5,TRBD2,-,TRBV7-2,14,TGTGCCAGCAGCTTAGGACTAGCGCGAGAGACCCAGTACTTC,CASSLGLARETQYF
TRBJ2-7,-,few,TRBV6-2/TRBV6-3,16,TGTGCCAGCTTCACATCCGTCTACGGGCCCATCTACGAGCAGTACTTC,CASFTSVYGPIYEQYF
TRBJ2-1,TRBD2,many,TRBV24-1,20,TGTGCCACCAGTGATTCCTCTTGGACTAGCGGGAGAGAGTCCTACAATGAGCAGTTCTTC,CATSDSSWTSGRESYNEQFF
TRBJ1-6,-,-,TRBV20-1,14,TGCAGTGCTAGTGTCGCAGCCTATAATTCACCCCTCCACTTT,CSASVAAYNSPLHF
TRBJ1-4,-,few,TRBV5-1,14,TGCGCCAGCAGCTTGAGGGACCGAACTGAAAAACTGTTTTTT,CASSLRDRTEKLFF
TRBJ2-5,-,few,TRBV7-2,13,TGTGCCAGCAGCTTAGGGCCCGAAGAGACCCAGTACTTC,CASSLGPEETQYF
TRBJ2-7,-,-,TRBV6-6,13,TGTACCAGCAGTTACTCGGACAGCTACGAGCAGTACTTC,CTSSYSDSYEQYF
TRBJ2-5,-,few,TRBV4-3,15,TGCGCCAGCAGCCAAGATTTCGGGGATCGAGAGACCCAGTACTTC,CASSQDFGDRETQYF